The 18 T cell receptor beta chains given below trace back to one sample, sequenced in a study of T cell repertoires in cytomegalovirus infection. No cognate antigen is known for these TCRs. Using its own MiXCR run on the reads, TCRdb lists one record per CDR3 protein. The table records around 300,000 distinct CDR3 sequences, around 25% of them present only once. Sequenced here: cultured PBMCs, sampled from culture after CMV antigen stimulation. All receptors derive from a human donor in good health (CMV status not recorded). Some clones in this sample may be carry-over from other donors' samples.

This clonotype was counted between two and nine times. The CDR3 region has the DNA TGTGCCAGCAGTGAATTAGGCTACAATGAGCAGTTCTTC. It yields the protein CASSELGYNEQFF. The chain uses TRBV6-1 and TRBJ2-1; no firm D call. Germline-derived CDR1 and CDR2 are MNHNS and SASEGT. The CDR3 length is 13 residues. Trimming took 2 bases from V and 3 from J, leaving 5 bases between them.

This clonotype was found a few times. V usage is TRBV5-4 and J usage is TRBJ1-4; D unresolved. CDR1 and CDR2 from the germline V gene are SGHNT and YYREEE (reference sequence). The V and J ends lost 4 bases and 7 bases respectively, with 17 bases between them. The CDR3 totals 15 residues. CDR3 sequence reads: CASSKDMPSTEKLFF. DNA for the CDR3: TGTGCCAGCAGCAAAGACATGCCCTCTACTGAAAAACTGTTTTTT.

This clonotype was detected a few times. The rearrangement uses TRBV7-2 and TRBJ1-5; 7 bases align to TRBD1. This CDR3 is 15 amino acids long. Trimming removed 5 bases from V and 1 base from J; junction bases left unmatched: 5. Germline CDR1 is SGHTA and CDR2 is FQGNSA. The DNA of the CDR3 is TGTGCCAGCAGCGCGACAGGGAGGAGCAATCAGCCCCAGCATTTT. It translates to CASSATGRSNQPQHF.

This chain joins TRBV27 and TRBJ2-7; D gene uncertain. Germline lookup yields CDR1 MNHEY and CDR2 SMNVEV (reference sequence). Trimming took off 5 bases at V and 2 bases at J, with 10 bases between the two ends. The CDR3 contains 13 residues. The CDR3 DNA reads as TGTGCCAGCAGTCCCCGAGTGACCTACGAGCAGTACTTC. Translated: CASSPRVTYEQYF.

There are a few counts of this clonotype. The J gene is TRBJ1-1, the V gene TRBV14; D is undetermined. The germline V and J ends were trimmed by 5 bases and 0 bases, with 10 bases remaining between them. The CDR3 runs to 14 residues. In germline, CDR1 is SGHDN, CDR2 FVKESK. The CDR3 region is CASSTNLVNTEAFF. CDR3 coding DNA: TGTGCCAGCAGCACCAACCTAGTGAACACTGAAGCTTTCTTT.

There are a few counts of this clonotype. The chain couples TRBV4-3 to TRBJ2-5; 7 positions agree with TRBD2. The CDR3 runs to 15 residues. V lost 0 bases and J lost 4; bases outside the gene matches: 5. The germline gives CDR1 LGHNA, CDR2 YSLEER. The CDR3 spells CASSQEVGGRETQYF. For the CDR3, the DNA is TGCGCCAGCAGCCAAGAGGTGGGCGGGAGAGAGACCCAGTACTTC.

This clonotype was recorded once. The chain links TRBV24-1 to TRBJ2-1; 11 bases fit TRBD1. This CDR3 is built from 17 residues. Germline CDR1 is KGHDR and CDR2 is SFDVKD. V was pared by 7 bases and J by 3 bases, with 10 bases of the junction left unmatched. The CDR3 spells CATSPTLGTGGYNEQFF. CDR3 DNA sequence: TGTGCCACCAGCCCAACACTGGGGACAGGGGGCTACAATGAGCAGTTCTTC.

The CDR3 is CSAAPVGSSYEQYF. CDR3 bases: TGCAGTGCGGCACCAGTCGGATCCTCCTACGAGCAGTACTTC. The chain couples TRBV20-1 to TRBJ2-7; the D is unclear. Deletions cut 6 bases from V and 0 bases from J, with 15 bases between. Germline loops: CDR1 DFQATT, CDR2 SNEGSKA (reference sequence). The CDR3 extends over 14 amino acids.

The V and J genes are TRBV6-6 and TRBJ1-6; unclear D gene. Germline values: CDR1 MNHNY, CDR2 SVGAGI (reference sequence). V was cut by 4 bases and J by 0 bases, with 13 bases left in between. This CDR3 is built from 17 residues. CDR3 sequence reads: CASSWDTESSYNSPLHF. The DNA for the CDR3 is TGTGCCAGCAGTTGGGATACTGAGAGCTCCTATAATTCACCCCTCCACTTT.

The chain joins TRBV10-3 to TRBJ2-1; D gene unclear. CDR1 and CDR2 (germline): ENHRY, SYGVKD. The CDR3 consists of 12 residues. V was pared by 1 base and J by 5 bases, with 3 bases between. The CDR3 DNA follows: TGTGCCATCAGTGAGTATGACAATGAGCAGTTCTTC. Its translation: CAISEYDNEQFF.

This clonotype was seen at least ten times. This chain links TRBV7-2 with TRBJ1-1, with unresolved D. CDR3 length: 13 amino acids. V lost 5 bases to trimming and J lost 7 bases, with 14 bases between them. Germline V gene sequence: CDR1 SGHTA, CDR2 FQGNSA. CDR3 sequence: CASSPRGADEAFF. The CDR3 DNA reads TGTGCCAGCAGCCCTCGGGGAGCTGATGAAGCTTTCTTT.

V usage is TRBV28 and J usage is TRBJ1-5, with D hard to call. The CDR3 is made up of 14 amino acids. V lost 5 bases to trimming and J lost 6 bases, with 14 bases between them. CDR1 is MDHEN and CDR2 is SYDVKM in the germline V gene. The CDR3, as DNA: TGTGCCAGCAGTCCCGGTTGGGTTAGTCAGCCCCAGCATTTT. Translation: CASSPGWVSQPQHF.

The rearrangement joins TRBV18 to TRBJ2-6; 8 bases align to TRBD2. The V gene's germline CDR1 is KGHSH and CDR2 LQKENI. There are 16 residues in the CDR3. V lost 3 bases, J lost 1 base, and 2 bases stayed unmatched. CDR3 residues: CASSPGLVSGANVLTF. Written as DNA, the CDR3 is TGTGCCAGCTCACCGGGACTAGTATCTGGGGCCAACGTCCTGACTTTC.

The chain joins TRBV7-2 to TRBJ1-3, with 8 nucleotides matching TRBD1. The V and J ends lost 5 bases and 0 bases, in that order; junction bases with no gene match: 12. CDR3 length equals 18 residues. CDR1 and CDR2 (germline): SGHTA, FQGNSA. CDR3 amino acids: CASSLTGTGSYSGNTIYF. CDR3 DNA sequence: TGTGCCAGCAGCCTTACCGGGACAGGCTCTTACTCTGGAAACACCATATATTTT.

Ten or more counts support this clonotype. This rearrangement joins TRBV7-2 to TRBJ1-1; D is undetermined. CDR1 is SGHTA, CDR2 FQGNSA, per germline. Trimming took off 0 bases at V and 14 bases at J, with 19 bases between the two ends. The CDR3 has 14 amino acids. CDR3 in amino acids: CASSLALDAQRGFF. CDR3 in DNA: TGTGCCAGCAGCTTAGCGCTAGACGCCCAACGAGGGTTCTTT.

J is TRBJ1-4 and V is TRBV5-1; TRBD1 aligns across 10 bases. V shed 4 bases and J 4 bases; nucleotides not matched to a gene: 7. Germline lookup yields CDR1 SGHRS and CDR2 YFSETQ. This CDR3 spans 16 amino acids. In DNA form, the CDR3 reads TGCGCCAGCAGCGCCCGGGACAGGGGATTTAATGAAAAACTGTTTTTT. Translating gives CASSARDRGFNEKLFF.

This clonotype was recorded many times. The CDR3 loop reads CASSLGGPTNEKLFF. The DNA of the CDR3 is TGTGCCAGCAGCTTAGGAGGCCCAACTAATGAAAAACTGTTTTTT. This sequence joins TRBV7-2 and TRBJ1-4; D is unresolved. The V and J ends lost 1 base and 0 bases respectively, with 6 bases between them. This CDR3 region has 15 residues. Germline assignment: CDR1 SGHTA and CDR2 FQGNSA.

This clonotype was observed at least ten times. CDR3: CAISDAGLGTEAFF. For the CDR3, the DNA is TGTGCCATCAGTGACGCAGGGTTGGGCACTGAAGCTTTCTTT. J is TRBJ1-1 and V is TRBV10-3; a weak D match, TRBD1 (5 bases). This CDR3 is built from 14 residues. CDR1 is ENHRY and CDR2 is SYGVKD in the germline V gene. V lost 3 bases and J lost 4, with 12 bases in between.